The sequence of this T cell receptor beta chain was determined in a study of T cell repertoires in cytomegalovirus infection. Across the whole study: It was the public TCR beta signatures that indicated both CMV infection and matching HLA type. General observations from the study: Clonotype analysis showed dominance of the ex vivo response by HLA-C-restricted CMV-specific TCR beta clonotypes. CMV carriers having the relevant HLA were flagged by cumulative public TCR beta family frequency.

TCRdb passed the reads through MiXCR, listing each CDR3 protein once. The sample lists 640,000 or so distinct CDR3 sequences; 30% to 35% were seen once. The CDR3 is 14 residues long. Germline-derived CDR1 and CDR2 are SGDLS and YYNGEE. The V end lost 0 bases, the J end lost 5 bases, and 6 bases lay between the germline ends. A single count supports this clonotype. The antigen is not known. This specimen was cultured PBMCs, taken from culture after CMV antigen stimulation. This TCR was recovered from a human donor in good health (CMV status not recorded). Some clones in this sample may be carry-over from other donors' samples. This sequence joins TRBV9 and TRBJ1-6; D gene ambiguous. The CDR3 nucleotides are TGTGCCAGCAGCGTAGCTACAGATAATTCACCCCTCCACTTT. Translating gives CASSVATDNSPLHF.